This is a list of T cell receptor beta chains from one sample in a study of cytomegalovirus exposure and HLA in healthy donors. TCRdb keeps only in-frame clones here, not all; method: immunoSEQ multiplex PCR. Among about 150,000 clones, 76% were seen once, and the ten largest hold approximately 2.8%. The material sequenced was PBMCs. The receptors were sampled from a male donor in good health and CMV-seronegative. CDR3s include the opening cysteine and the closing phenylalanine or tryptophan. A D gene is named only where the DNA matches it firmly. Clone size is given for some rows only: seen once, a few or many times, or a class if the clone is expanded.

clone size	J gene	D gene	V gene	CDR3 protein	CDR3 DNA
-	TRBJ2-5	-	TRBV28	CASSFQGETQYF	TGTGCCAGCAGTTTTCAGGGAGAGACCCAGTACTTC
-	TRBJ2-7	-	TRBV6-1	CASSDLASEQYF	TGTGCCAGCAGTGACTTAGCGTCCGAGCAGTACTTC
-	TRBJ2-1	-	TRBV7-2	CASSLAGSNPQFF	TGTGCCAGCAGCTTAGCTGGGAGTAACCCGCAGTTCTTC
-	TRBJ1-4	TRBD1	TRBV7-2	CASSPDRGGEKLFF	TGTGCCAGCAGTCCAGACAGGGGTGGCGAAAAACTGTTTTTT
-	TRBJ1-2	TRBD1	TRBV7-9	CSSSALEGQSGYTF	TGTTCCAGCAGCGCACTCGAGGGACAGTCTGGCTACACCTTC
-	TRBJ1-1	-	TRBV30	CARVSKGAHEAFF	TGTGCTCGGGTTTCAAAGGGAGCTCATGAAGCTTTCTTT
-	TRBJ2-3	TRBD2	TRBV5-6	CASSLGPLAGATDTQYF	TGTGCCAGCAGCTTGGGTCCGCTAGCGGGAGCGACAGATACGCAGTATTTT
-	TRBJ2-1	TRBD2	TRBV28	CASRGAGGLREQFF	TGTGCCAGCAGAGGGGCGGGAGGGCTTCGGGAGCAGTTCTTC
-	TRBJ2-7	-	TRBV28	CASSFGYEQYF	TGTGCCAGCAGTTTCGGCTACGAGCAGTACTTC
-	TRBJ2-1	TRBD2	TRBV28	CASSPETSGGSYNEQFF	TGTGCCAGCAGTCCAGAAACTAGCGGGGGTTCCTACAATGAGCAGTTCTTC
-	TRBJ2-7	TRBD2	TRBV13	CASSLGGGNSEQYF	TGTGCCAGCAGCTTAGGCGGGGGGAATAGCGAGCAGTACTTC
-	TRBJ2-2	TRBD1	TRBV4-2	CASSRGQENTGELFF	TGTGCCAGCAGCCGGGGACAGGAGAACACCGGGGAGCTGTTTTTT
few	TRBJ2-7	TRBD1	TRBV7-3	CASSLAGGAYEQYF	TGTGCCAGCAGCCTAGCAGGGGGTGCCTACGAGCAGTACTTC
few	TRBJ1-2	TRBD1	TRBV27	CASREQGAGGYTF	TGTGCCAGCAGAGAACAGGGGGCGGGAGGCTACACCTTC
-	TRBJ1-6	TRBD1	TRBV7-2	CASSLESRGINSPLHF	TGTGCCAGCAGCTTAGAGAGCAGGGGGATTAATTCACCCCTCCACTTT
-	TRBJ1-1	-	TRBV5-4	CASSKGGETEAFF	TGTGCCAGCAGCAAGGGCGGGGAAACTGAAGCTTTCTTT
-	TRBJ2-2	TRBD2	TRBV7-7	CASSLSLLAGETGELFF	TGTGCCAGCAGCTTATCTTTGTTAGCGGGAGAAACCGGGGAGCTGTTTTTT
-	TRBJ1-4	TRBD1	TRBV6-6	CASSYPTGGREKLFF	TGTGCCAGCAGCTATCCGACAGGGGGGCGGGAAAAACTGTTTTTT
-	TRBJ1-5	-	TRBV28	CASSLTGNQPQHF	TGTGCCAGCAGTTTAACTGGCAATCAGCCCCAGCATTTT
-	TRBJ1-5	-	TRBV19	CASSIGSSNQPQHF	TGTGCCAGTAGTATAGGTTCGAGCAATCAGCCCCAGCATTTT
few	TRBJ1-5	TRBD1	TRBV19	CASSARDRGSNQPQHF	TGTGCCAGTAGTGCAAGGGACAGGGGTAGCAATCAGCCCCAGCATTTT
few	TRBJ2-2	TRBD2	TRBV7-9	CASSLGTSGSRAGELFF	TGTGCCAGCAGCTTAGGGACTAGCGGGAGTCGGGCCGGGGAGCTGTTTTTT
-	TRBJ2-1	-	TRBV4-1	CASSQLRVVGNEQFF	TGCGCCAGCAGCCAACTCAGGGTGGTAGGGAATGAGCAGTTCTTC
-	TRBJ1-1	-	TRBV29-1	CSVQEGPTGIEAFF	TGCAGCGTGCAAGAGGGACCTACAGGGATTGAAGCTTTCTTT
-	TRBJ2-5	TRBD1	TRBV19	CASSPRTGKGEAQYF	TGTGCCAGTAGTCCCAGGACAGGGAAGGGAGAGGCCCAGTACTTC
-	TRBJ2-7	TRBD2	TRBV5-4	CASSWGGSQRREQYF	TGTGCCAGCAGCTGGGGGGGGAGTCAGAGACGCGAGCAGTACTTC
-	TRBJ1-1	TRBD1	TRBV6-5	CASGQGGKAFF	TGTGCCAGCGGACAGGGGGGAAAAGCTTTCTTT
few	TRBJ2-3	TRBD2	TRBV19	CASSPNGWREAVTDTQYF	TGTGCCAGTAGCCCCAATGGCTGGCGGGAGGCCGTCACAGATACGCAGTATTTT
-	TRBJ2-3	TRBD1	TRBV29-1	CSLRQGSPTDTQYF	TGCAGCTTAAGACAGGGGAGTCCCACAGATACGCAGTATTTT
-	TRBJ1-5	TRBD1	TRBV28	CASRHTLTGYQPQHF	TGTGCCAGCAGGCACACTTTGACAGGGTATCAGCCCCAGCATTTT
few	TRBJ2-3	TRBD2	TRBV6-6	CASRDSGGPVGDTQYF	TGTGCCAGCAGGGATAGCGGGGGGCCTGTCGGAGATACGCAGTATTTT
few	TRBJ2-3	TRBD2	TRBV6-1	CASTGGGDTQYF	TGTGCCAGCACGGGAGGCGGAGATACGCAGTATTTT
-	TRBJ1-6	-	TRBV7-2	CASSLGWGPRSPLHF	TGTGCCAGCAGCTTAGGATGGGGGCCTCGATCACCCCTCCACTTT
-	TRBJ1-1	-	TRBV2	CASSDGAGREAFF	TGTGCCAGCAGTGATGGGGCAGGCCGAGAGGCTTTCTTT
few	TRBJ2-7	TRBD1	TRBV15	CATSRDSITTRTGDGSRSYEQYF	TGTGCCACCAGCAGAGATAGCATTACAACCCGGACAGGGGACGGATCACGCTCCTACGAGCAGTACTTC
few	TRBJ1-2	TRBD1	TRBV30	CAWDRGNYGYTF	TGTGCCTGGGACAGGGGGAACTATGGCTACACCTTC
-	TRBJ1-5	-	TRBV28	CASGGVGQPQHF	TGTGCCAGCGGTGGTGTCGGTCAGCCCCAGCATTTT
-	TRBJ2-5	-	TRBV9	CASSTGGIQETQYF	TGTGCCAGCAGCACAGGAGGGATACAAGAGACCCAGTACTTC
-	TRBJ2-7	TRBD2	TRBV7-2	CASSLVAGARYEQYF	TGTGCCAGCAGCTTAGTAGCGGGAGCAAGGTACGAGCAGTACTTC
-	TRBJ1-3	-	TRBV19	CASSERTVSGNTIYF	TGTGCCAGTAGCGAACGGACAGTCTCTGGAAACACCATATATTTT
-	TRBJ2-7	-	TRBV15	CATSRANEQYF	TGTGCCACCAGCAGAGCTAACGAGCAGTACTTC
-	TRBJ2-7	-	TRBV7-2	CASSVQGEQYF	TGTGCCAGCAGCGTACAGGGCGAGCAGTACTTC
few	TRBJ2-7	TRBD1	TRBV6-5	CASSYAGGQGDWQYF	TGTGCCAGCAGTTACGCTGGTGGACAGGGGGATTGGCAGTACTTC
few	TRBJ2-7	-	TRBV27	CASSLFGSTARDYEQYF	TGTGCCAGCAGTTTATTTGGCTCGACAGCTCGTGACTACGAGCAGTACTTC
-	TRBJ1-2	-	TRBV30	CAWKSAANYGYTF	TGTGCCTGGAAAAGCGCAGCTAACTATGGCTACACCTTC